This T cell receptor (beta chain) was found in a study of graft-versus-host responses after intestinal transplantation. Assay used: immunoSEQ multiplex PCR; TCRdb lists only in-frame clones, some missing. Of roughly 10,000 clones listed, less than 35% are singletons. The study plated some 200,000 CFSE-labeled responders with some 200,000 irradiated, violet-dye-labeled stimulators. Post-reaction sorting isolated proliferating CFSE-low CD3+CD4+ and CD3+CD8+ responders. Regarding the study as a whole: Allograft graft-versus-host to host-versus-graft clonal ratios ran high in patients with graft-donor T cell macrochimerism. GvH clones detected in recipient marrow included some appearing first in ileum or blood.

This clone is labeled as medium-sized. The germline V gene encodes CDR1 KGHSH and CDR2 LQKENI. The V segment lost 2 bases and the J segment 1 base; nucleotides outside the gene matches: 0. The CDR3 spans 15 residues. This clonotype originated in a human patient who received an intestinal transplant. V usage is TRBV18 and J usage is TRBJ2-2, with 8 bases fitting TRBD1. The source was alloreactive CD8+ T cells from a mixed lymphocyte reaction culture, collected before intestinal transplant. Subset reported: CFSE-low proliferating T cells sorted from roughly 6-day pre-transplant mixed lymphocyte reaction (GvH or HvG direction). In DNA, the CDR3 is TGTGCCAGCTCACCAGGGACAGGGAACACCGGGGAGCTGTTTTTT. Amino acids: CASSPGTGNTGELFF.